The 22 T cell receptor beta chains listed next were all sequenced from one sample in a study of T-cell reconstitution after alpha-beta-depleted transplantation in children (dated by TCRdb to the mid-2010s). The library was obtained by PCR. The run used an Illumina HiSeq 2500. To normalize quantification of the TCRbeta repertoire, the TCR libraries were built with molecular barcoding that relied on unique molecular identifiers. The public reads were quality trimmed at Q25 with fastp and then assembled into clones with MiXCR by TCRdb, keeping productive beta chains. Rows merge per CDR3 protein into single entries with the most common DNA and genes. Counted in this sample were about 580,000 distinct CDR3 sequences; under 30% of them appeared once. Roughly an eighth of the sample rests with the top ten. The treatment or condition tag for this specimen amounts to: allogeneic hematopoietic cell transplantation with graft depleted of TCRalphabeta T cells and CD19 B cells.

The material sequenced was PBMCs, mostly from graft donor cells, taken 360 days after TCRalphabeta/CD19-depleted stem cell transplant. The receptors stem from a boy in the first two years of life who had a stem cell transplant for acute myeloid leukemia, so the T cells may come from the graft donor.

This clonotype was seen a few times. V is TRBV20-1 and J is TRBJ2-5; TRBD2 agrees at 11 bases. The CDR3 is made up of 15 amino acids. CDR1 and CDR2 from the germline V gene are DFQATT and SNEGSKA (reference sequence). The V and J ends lost 0 bases and 6 bases, in that order; junction bases with no gene match: 6. CDR3 in amino acids: CSARDRSGGAKTQYF. In DNA, the CDR3 is TGCAGTGCTAGAGACCGTAGCGGGGGGGCGAAGACCCAGTACTTC.

The J gene is TRBJ2-7, the V gene TRBV6-5, with D perhaps matching TRBD1 (5 bases). V lost 4 bases to trimming and J lost 2 bases, with 15 bases between them. The CDR3 sequence is 15 residues long. Germline values: CDR1 MNHEY, CDR2 SVGAGI. The CDR3 here is CASSLGVKGAYEQYF. The CDR3 nucleotides read TGTGCCAGCAGTTTAGGGGTAAAGGGCGCCTACGAGCAGTACTTC.

V usage is TRBV19 and J usage is TRBJ2-1; TRBD2 aligns across 9 bases. Germline CDR1 is LNHDA and CDR2 is SQIVND (reference sequence). With V trimmed by 0 bases and J by 7 bases, 10 bases remained unmatched. The CDR3 spans 17 residues. CDR3 sequence (DNA): TGTGCCAGTAGTATAGAGAGTGTGCGGGGGGGCGGGAATGAGCAGTTCTTC. Its protein is CASSIESVRGGGNEQFF.

This clonotype has only a few counts. The chain employs TRBV3-1 and TRBJ2-3, with unresolved D. The germline V gene has CDR1 LGHDT and CDR2 YNNKEL (reference sequence). Trimming shortened V by 4 bases and J by 6 bases, and 17 bases separated the two germline ends. CDR3 length equals 15 residues. CDR3 sequence (DNA): TGTGCCAGCAGCCTCGTCCCTTCCCGATCCGATACGCAGTATTTT. It translates to CASSLVPSRSDTQYF.

This clonotype turned up a few times. The CDR3: CAISEGGDRYNEQFF. The CDR3 nucleotides are TGTGCCATCAGTGAGGGTGGGGACAGGTACAATGAGCAGTTCTTC. V and J are TRBV10-3 and TRBJ2-1; 8 positions match TRBD1. Germline V gene sequence: CDR1 ENHRY, CDR2 SYGVKD. CDR3 length: 15 residues. V was clipped by 2 bases and J by 4 bases; unmatched bases: 4.

This clonotype was observed a few times. The V call is TRBV18, the J call TRBJ1-6, with TRBD1 matching 9 bases. CDR3 length: 16 amino acids. Trimming took 0 bases from V and 7 from J; bases not matched to a gene: 4. Germline V gene data show CDR1 as KGHSH and CDR2 as LQKENI. CDR3 region: CASSPPSGTGNSPLHF. The CDR3 bases are TGTGCCAGCTCACCACCGTCCGGGACAGGGAATTCACCCCTCCACTTT.

V is TRBV7-2 and J is TRBJ2-7; no firm D call. Germline CDR1 and CDR2: SGHTA and FQGNSA. V was trimmed by 1 base and J by 2 bases, leaving 6 bases between them. The CDR3 runs to 13 residues. In DNA form, the CDR3 reads TGTGCCAGCAGCTTAGATCCACCCTACGAGCAGTACGTC. Its protein is CASSLDPPYEQYV.

This clonotype was observed a handful of times. This sequence joins TRBV12-3 or TRBV12-4 and TRBJ2-5, with D unclear. The CDR3 runs to 12 residues. The V end lost 7 bases, the J end lost 6 bases, and 12 bases lay between the germline ends. The CDR3: CASTGGWQTQYF. In DNA form, the CDR3 reads TGTGCCAGCACTGGCGGCTGGCAGACCCAGTACTTC.

This clonotype occurred many times. The chain has TRBV5-1 and TRBJ2-5; a weak D match, TRBD1 (6 bases). Germline-derived CDR1 and CDR2 are SGHRS and YFSETQ. There are 13 residues in the CDR3. The V gene lost 5 bases and the J gene lost 0 bases, with 8 bases spanning the gap. CDR3 coding DNA: TGCGCCAGCAGGCAGGGGAACCAAGAGACCCAGTACTTC. Translated: CASRQGNQETQYF.

This clonotype has just a few counts. The chain uses TRBV29-1 and TRBJ1-1; D is unclear. This CDR3 has 13 residues. Trimming left V 5 bases short and J 0 bases short, with 10 bases between. CDR1 is SQVTM and CDR2 is ANQGSEA in the germline V gene. The CDR3 DNA sequence: TGCAGCGTTTGGAAGGGAGTGAACACTGAAGCTTTCTTT. It translates to CSVWKGVNTEAFF.

This clonotype was seen more than once but under ten times. The chain employs TRBV5-1 and TRBJ1-6; TRBD1 agrees at 7 bases. Germline V gives CDR1 SGHRS, CDR2 YFSETQ. The CDR3 sequence is 16 residues long. Germline trimming cut 6 bases from V and 5 bases from J; bases unmatched to any gene: 11. The CDR3 nucleotides read TGCGCCAGCACCAACAGGGGCCCCGGAAATAATTCACCCCTCCACTTT. Its protein product is CASTNRGPGNNSPLHF.

This clonotype has more than one count but fewer than ten. The chain joins TRBV20-1 to TRBJ2-5, with 9 nucleotides matching TRBD1. V lost 0 bases, J lost 1 base, and 9 bases stayed unmatched. Germline V gene lookup returns CDR1 DFQATT and CDR2 SNEGSKA (reference sequence). The CDR3 is 17 residues long. The CDR3 reads CSARDTGTGLLQETQYF. CDR3 DNA sequence: TGCAGTGCTAGAGATACCGGGACAGGGCTCCTCCAAGAGACCCAGTACTTC.

At least ten counts were recorded for this clonotype. The genes are TRBV29-1 and TRBJ1-3, with 8 positions matching TRBD1. The CDR3 is made up of 13 amino acids. Germline loops: CDR1 SQVTM, CDR2 ANQGSEA. V shed 4 bases, J shed 8 bases, and the junction held 7 bases outside the gene matches. The CDR3 bases are TGCAGCGTTGGCAGGGGGCCGGGGGACACCATATATTTT. The encoded protein is CSVGRGPGDTIYF.

This clonotype was picked up many times. This rearrangement joins TRBV6-5 to TRBJ2-1; D is possibly TRBD1 (5 bases). CDR1 and CDR2 (germline): MNHEY, SVGAGI. The V and J ends lost 5 bases and 7 bases respectively, with 12 bases between them. The CDR3 contains 13 residues. The chain's CDR3 is CASSTSQGNEQFF. The CDR3 coding sequence is TGTGCCAGCAGTACCTCGCAGGGAAATGAGCAGTTCTTC.

This clonotype was counted at least ten times. The J gene is TRBJ2-5, the V gene TRBV4-3; D unclear. This CDR3 has 15 residues. From germline, CDR1 is LGHNA and CDR2 YSLEER. V gave up 1 base and J gave up 2 bases, with 11 bases separating them. The DNA of the CDR3 is TGCGCCAGCAGCCAAGGAGCCGGAATACAAGAGACCCAGTACTTC. This encodes CASSQGAGIQETQYF.

This clonotype showed up just a few times. This chain connects TRBV12-3 or TRBV12-4 to TRBJ1-6, with D possibly TRBD1 on 5 matching bases. V lost 7 bases to trimming and J lost 10 bases, with 14 bases between them. The CDR3 spans 13 residues. The CDR3 DNA is TGTGCCAGCAACGGCAGGGCGCGATCACCCCTCCACTTT. This translates into CASNGRARSPLHF.

The V call is TRBV6-6, the J call TRBJ2-3, with 8 bases fitting TRBD1. CDR3 size: 13 residues. The V segment lost 5 bases and the J segment 6 bases; nucleotides outside the gene matches: 4. Germline lookup yields CDR1 MNHNY and CDR2 SVGAGI (reference sequence). The CDR3 loop is CASSAGGRDTQYF. In nucleotides, the CDR3 is TGTGCCAGCAGTGCAGGGGGCAGGGATACGCAGTATTTT.

This clonotype was recorded at least ten times. This chain connects TRBV7-2 to TRBJ1-1; D unresolved. Deletions cut 2 bases from V and 0 bases from J, with 7 bases between. This CDR3 spans 14 amino acids. Germline CDR1 reads SGHTA; CDR2 reads FQGNSA. Here the CDR3 DNA reads TGTGCCAGCAGCTTATGGGTTATGAACACTGAAGCTTTCTTT. Its translation is CASSLWVMNTEAFF.

This clonotype was picked up a small number of times. This chain uses TRBV12-3 or TRBV12-4 with TRBJ1-2; D ambiguous. The CDR3 has 13 residues. Trimming took 3 bases from V and 5 from J, leaving 10 bases between them. The CDR3 protein is CASSLLVTYGYTF. DNA for the CDR3: TGTGCCAGCAGTTTGTTAGTGACTTATGGCTACACCTTC.

The chain employs TRBV6-1 and TRBJ2-5; TRBD1 might be the D (6 bases). The CDR3 has 15 amino acids. V lost 6 bases and J 5 bases, leaving 19 bases between the germline ends. Germline values: CDR1 MNHNS, CDR2 SASEGT. CDR3 amino acids: CASRLHGTRGETQYF. Here the CDR3 DNA reads TGTGCCAGCAGACTCCACGGGACACGTGGGGAGACCCAGTACTTC.

The chain joins TRBV6-2 or TRBV6-3 to TRBJ2-1, with D possibly being TRBD1 (6 bases). Between the trimmed V and J ends, which lost 0 bases and 5 bases, there was a span of 29 bases. Germline V CDR1 and CDR2: MNHEY, SVGEGT. There are 21 residues in the CDR3. The CDR3: CASSYSPDSSRGPSGNNEQFF. The CDR3 nucleotides read TGTGCCAGCAGTTACTCGCCGGACAGTTCAAGAGGGCCTTCTGGGAACAATGAGCAGTTCTTC.

This clonotype was seen only a few times. The chain employs TRBV7-2 and TRBJ2-7; D is perhaps TRBD1 (6 bases). Germline V gives CDR1 SGHTA, CDR2 FQGNSA. CDR3 length: 14 residues. V lost 2 bases, J lost 0 bases, and 8 bases lay in between. CDR3 amino acids: CASSLYRASYEQYF. The CDR3 DNA sequence: TGTGCCAGCAGCTTATACAGGGCCTCCTACGAGCAGTACTTC.